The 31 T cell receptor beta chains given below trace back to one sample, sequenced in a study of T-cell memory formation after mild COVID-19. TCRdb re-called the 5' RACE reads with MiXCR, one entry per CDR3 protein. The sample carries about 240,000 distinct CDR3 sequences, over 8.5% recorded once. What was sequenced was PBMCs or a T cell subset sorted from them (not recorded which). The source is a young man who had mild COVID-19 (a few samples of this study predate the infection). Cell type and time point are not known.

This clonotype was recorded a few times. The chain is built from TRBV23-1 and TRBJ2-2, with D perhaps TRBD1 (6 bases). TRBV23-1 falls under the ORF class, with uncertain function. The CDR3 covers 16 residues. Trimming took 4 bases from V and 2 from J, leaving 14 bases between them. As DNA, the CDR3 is TGCGCCAGCAGTCTAATCACCAGGGGAAACACCGGGGAGCTGTTTTTT. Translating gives CASSLITRGNTGELFF.

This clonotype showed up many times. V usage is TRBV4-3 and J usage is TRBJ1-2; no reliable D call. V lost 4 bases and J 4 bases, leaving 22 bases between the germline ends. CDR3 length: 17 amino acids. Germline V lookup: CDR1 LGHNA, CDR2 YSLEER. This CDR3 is CASSPSRSPGVVYGYTF. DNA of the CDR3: TGCGCCAGCAGCCCTAGCAGGTCGCCTGGTGTGGTCTATGGCTACACCTTC.

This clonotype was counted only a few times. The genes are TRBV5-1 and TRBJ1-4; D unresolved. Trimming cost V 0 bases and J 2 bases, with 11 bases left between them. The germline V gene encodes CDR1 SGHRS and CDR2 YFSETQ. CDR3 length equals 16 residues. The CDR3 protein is CASSLGPGSTNEKLFF. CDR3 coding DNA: TGCGCCAGCAGCTTGGGTCCCGGATCGACTAATGAAAAACTGTTTTTT.

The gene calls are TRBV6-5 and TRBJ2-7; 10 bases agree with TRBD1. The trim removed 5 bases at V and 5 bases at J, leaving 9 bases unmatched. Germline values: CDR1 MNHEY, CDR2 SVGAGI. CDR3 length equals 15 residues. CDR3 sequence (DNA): TGTGCCAGCAGTCTCGCGGGACAGGGGTCCCACGAGCAGTACTTC. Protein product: CASSLAGQGSHEQYF.

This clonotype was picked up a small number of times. The CDR3 DNA sequence: TGCGCCAGCAGATTTTCCACAGGTGGGGGGTCTGAGCAGTTCTTC. Translated: CASRFSTGGGSEQFF. The chain employs TRBV5-1 and TRBJ2-1, with D perhaps TRBD2 (6 bases). Germline CDR1 SGHRS, CDR2 YFSETQ. Trimming stripped 5 bases from V and 9 bases from J, with 21 bases between. This CDR3 contains 15 residues.

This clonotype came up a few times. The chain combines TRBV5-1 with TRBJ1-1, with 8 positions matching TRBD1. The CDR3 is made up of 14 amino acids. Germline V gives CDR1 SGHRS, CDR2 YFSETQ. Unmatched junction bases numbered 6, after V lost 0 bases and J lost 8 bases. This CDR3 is CASSLDGQGTEAFF. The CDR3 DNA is TGCGCCAGCAGCTTGGACGGACAGGGAACAGAAGCTTTCTTT. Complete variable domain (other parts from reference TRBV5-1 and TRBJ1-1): KAGVTQTPRYLIKTRGQQVTLSCSPISGHRSVSWYQQTPGQGLQFLFEYFSETQRNKGNFPGRFSGRQFSNSRSEMNVSTLELGDSALYLCASSLDGQGTEAFFGQGTRLTVV.

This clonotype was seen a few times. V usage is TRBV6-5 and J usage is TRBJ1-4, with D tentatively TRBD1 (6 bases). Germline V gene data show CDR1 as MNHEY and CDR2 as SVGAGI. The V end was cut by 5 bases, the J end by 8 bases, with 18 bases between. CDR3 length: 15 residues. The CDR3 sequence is CASSQWTATREKLFF. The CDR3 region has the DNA TGTGCCAGCAGTCAATGGACAGCAACCAGGGAAAAACTGTTTTTT.

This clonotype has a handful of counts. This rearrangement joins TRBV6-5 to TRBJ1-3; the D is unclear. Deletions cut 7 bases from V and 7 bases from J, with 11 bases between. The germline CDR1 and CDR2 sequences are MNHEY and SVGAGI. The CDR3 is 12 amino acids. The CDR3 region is CASTGYYNTIYF. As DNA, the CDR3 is TGTGCCAGCACCGGGTATTACAACACCATATATTTT.

The CDR3 DNA reads TGTGCCAGCAGCTCCCTGACTAGCGGGGGGGCGAGTACTGGGACCCAGTACTTC. It yields the protein CASSSLTSGGASTGTQYF. The genes are TRBV7-2 and TRBJ2-5, with TRBD2 matching 14 bases. V lost 4 bases and J lost 7; bases outside the gene matches: 14. The CDR3 is 18 amino acids. Per germline, CDR1 SGHTA and CDR2 FQGNSA.

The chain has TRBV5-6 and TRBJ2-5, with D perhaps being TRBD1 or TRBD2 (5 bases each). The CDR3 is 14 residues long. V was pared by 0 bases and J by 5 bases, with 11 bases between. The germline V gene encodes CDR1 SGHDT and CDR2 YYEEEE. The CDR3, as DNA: TGTGCCAGCAGCTTGGTCGGGACCCTGGAGACCCAGTACTTC. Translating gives CASSLVGTLETQYF.

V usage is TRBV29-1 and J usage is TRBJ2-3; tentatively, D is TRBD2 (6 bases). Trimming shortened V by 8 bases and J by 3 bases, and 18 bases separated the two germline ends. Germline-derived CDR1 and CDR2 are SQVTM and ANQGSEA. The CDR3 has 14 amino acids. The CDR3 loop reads CSSLGGPETDTQYF. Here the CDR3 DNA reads TGCAGCTCCCTCGGAGGGCCGGAGACAGATACGCAGTATTTT.

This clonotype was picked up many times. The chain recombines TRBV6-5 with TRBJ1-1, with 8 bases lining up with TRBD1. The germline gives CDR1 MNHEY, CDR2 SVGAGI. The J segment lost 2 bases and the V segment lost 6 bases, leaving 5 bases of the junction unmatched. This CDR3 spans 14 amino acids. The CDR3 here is CASRGQAINTEAFF. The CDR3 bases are TGTGCCAGCAGGGGACAGGCTATTAACACTGAAGCTTTCTTT.

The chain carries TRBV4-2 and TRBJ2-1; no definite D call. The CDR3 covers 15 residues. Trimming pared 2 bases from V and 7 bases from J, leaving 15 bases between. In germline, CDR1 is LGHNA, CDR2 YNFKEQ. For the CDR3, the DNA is TGTGCCAGCAGCCAAATAACCTACGGAGTGAATGAGCAGTTCTTC. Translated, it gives CASSQITYGVNEQFF.

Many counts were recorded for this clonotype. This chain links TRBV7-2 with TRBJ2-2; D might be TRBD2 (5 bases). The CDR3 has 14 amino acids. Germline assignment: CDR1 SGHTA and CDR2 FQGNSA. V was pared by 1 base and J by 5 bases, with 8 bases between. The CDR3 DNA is TGTGCCAGCAGCTTAGTCGGAGGAACCGGGGAGCTGTTTTTT. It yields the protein CASSLVGGTGELFF.

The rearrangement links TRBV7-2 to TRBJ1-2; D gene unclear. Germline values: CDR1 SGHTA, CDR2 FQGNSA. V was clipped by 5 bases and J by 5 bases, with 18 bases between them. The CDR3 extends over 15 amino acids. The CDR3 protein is CASSPKTRVLYGYTF. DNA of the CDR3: TGTGCCAGCAGCCCGAAGACGCGGGTCTTATATGGCTACACCTTC.

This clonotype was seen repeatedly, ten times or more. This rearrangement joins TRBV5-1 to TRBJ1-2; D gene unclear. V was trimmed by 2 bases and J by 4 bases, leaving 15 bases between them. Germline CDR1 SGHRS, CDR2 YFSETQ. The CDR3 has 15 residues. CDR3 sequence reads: CASSFGQPRVYGYTF. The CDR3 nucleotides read TGCGCCAGCAGCTTTGGGCAGCCTAGGGTCTATGGCTACACCTTC.

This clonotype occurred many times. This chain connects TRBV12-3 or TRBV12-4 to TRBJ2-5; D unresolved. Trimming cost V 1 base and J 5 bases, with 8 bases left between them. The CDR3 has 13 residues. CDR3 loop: CASSLEGRETQYF. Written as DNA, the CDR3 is TGTGCCAGCAGTTTAGAGGGAAGGGAGACCCAGTACTTC.

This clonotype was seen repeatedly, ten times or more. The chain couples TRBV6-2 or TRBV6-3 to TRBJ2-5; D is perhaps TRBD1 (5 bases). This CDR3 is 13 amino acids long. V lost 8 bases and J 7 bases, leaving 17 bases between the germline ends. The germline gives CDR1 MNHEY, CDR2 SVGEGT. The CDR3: CASAPRGHWTQYF. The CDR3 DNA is TGTGCCAGCGCTCCTAGAGGACACTGGACCCAGTACTTC.

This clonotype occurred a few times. The DNA for the CDR3 is TGTGCCAGCAGTTCTCCGGACAGGGGGAGCTACAATGAGCAGTTCTTC. This sequence encodes CASSSPDRGSYNEQFF. The chain recombines TRBV12-3 or TRBV12-4 with TRBJ2-1; 10 bases line up with TRBD1. CDR3 length equals 16 residues. J gave up 3 bases and V 4 bases, and 6 bases lay outside the gene matches.

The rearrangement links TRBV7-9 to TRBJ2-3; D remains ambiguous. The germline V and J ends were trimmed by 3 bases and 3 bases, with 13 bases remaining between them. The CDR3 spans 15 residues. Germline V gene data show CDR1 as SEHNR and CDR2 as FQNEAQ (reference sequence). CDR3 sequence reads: CASSFHLGDTDTQYF. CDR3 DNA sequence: TGTGCCAGCAGCTTCCATTTAGGTGATACAGATACGCAGTATTTT.

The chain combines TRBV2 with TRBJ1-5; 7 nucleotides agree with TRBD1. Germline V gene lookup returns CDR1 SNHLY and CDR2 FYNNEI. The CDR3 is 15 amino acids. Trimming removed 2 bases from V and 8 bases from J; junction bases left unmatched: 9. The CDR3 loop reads CASSERGPRDEPQHF. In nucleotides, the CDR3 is TGTGCCAGCAGTGAAAGGGGGCCCCGGGACGAGCCCCAGCATTTT.

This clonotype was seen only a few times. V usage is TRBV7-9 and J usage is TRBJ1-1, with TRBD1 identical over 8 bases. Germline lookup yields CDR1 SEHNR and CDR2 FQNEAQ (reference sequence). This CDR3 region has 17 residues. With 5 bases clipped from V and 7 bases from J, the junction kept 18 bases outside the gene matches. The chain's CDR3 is CASSKGTGTGGLGEAFF. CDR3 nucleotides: TGTGCCAGCAGCAAAGGCACCGGGACAGGAGGTTTGGGTGAAGCTTTCTTT.

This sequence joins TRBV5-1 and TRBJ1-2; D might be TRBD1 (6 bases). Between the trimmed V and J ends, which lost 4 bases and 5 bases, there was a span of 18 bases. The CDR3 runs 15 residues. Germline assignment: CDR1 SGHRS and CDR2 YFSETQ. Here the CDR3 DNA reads TGCGCCAGCAGCGGCACGGGACAAGGATTTTATGGCTACACCTTC. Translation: CASSGTGQGFYGYTF.

The CDR3 DNA reads as TGTGCCAGCAGTTTTTCCCCCCTCCAGGGGATGAACACTGAAGCTTTCTTT. It is translated as CASSFSPLQGMNTEAFF. The chain uses TRBV28 and TRBJ1-1, with D tentatively TRBD1 (6 bases). V lost 3 bases and J 0 bases, leaving 17 bases between the germline ends. Germline loops: CDR1 MDHEN, CDR2 SYDVKM. This CDR3 has 17 amino acids.

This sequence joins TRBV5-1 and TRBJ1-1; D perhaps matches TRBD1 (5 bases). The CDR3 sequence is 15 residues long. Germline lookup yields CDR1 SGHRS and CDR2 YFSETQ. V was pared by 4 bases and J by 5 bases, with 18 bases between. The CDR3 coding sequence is TGCGCCAGCAGCCCACGGGACGCCGCGAGGACTGAAGCTTTCTTT. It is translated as CASSPRDAARTEAFF.

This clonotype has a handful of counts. The CDR3 DNA reads as TGCGCCAGCAGCCAAGTCGGTGACTACACAGATACGCAGTATTTT. Protein sequence: CASSQVGDYTDTQYF. The V and J genes are TRBV4-3 and TRBJ2-3, with a possible D match to TRBD2 (5 bases). This CDR3 has 15 residues. Germline CDR1 LGHNA, CDR2 YSLEER. Trimming took off 1 base at V and 2 bases at J, with 10 bases between the two ends.

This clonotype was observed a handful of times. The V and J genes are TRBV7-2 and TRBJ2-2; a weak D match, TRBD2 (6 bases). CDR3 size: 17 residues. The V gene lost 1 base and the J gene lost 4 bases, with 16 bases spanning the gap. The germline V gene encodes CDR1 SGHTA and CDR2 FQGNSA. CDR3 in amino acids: CASSLVSAGSFTGELFF. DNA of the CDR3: TGTGCCAGCAGCTTAGTTTCGGCGGGGAGCTTCACCGGGGAGCTGTTTTTT.

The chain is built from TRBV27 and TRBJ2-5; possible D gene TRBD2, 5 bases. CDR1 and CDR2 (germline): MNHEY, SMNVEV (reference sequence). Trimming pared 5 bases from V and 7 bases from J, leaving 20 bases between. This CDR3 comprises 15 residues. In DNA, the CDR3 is TGTGCCAGCAGTACCCCTCTAGCCCCGTTCGGGACCCAGTACTTC. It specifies CASSTPLAPFGTQYF.

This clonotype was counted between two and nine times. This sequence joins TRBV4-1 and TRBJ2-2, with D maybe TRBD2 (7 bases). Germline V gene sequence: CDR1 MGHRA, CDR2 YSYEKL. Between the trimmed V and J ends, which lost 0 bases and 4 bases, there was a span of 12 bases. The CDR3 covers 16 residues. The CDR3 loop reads CASSQDRGASTGELFF. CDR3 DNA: TGCGCCAGCAGCCAAGACCGGGGGGCTAGCACCGGGGAGCTGTTTTTT.

The CDR3 sequence: CASSGPDRGGETQYF. CDR3 sequence (DNA): TGTGCCAGCAGTGGACCGGACAGGGGTGGGGAGACCCAGTACTTC. The chain employs TRBV6-1 and TRBJ2-5; the match to TRBD1 covers 9 bases. Germline V gene lookup returns CDR1 MNHNS and CDR2 SASEGT. The CDR3 runs 15 residues. V gave up 4 bases and J gave up 5 bases; unmatched junction bases: 8.

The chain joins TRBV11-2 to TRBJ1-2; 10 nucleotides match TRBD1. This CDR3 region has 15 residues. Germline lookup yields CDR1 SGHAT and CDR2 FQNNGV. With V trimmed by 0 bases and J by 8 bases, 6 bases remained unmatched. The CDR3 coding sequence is TGTGCCAGCAGCTTAGATGGACAGGGGGGGAGCGGCTACACCTTC. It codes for CASSLDGQGGSGYTF.